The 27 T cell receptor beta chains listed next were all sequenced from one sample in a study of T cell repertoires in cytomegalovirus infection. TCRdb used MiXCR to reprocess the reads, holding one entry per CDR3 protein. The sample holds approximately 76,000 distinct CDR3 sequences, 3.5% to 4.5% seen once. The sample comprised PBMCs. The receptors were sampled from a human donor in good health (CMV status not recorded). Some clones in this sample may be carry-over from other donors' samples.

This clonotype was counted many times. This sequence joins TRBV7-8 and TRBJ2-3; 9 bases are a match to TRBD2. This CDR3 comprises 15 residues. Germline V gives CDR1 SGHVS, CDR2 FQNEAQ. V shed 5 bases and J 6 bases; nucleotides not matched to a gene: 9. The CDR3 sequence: CASSVRGGERDTQYF. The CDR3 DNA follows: TGTGCCAGCAGCGTGCGGGGGGGCGAGCGGGATACGCAGTATTTT.

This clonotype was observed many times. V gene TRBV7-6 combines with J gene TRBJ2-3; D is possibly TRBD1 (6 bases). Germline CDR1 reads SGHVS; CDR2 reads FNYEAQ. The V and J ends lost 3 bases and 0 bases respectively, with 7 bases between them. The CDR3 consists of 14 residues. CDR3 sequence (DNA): TGTGCCAGCAGCTTCGGACAGAGCACAGATACGCAGTATTTT. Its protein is CASSFGQSTDTQYF. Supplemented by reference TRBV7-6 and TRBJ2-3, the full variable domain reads GAGVSQSPRYKVTKRGQDVALRCDPISGHVSLYWYRQALGQGPEFLTYFNYEAQQDKSGLPNDRFSAERPEGSISTLTIQRTEQRDSAMYRCASSFGQSTDTQYFGPGTRLTVL.

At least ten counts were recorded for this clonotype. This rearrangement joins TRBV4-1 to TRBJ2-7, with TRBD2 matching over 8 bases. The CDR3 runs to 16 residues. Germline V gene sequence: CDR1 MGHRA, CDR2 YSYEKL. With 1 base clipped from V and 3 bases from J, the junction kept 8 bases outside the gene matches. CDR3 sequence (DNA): TGCGCCAGCAGCCAAGGACGTGGCGGGGGGCGCTACGAGCAGTACTTC. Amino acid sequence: CASSQGRGGGRYEQYF.

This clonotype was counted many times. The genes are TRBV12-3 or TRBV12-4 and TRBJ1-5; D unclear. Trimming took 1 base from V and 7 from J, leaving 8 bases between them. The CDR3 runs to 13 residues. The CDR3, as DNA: TGTGCCAGCAGTTTAGGTGCCCACCAGCCCCAGCATTTT. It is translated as CASSLGAHQPQHF.

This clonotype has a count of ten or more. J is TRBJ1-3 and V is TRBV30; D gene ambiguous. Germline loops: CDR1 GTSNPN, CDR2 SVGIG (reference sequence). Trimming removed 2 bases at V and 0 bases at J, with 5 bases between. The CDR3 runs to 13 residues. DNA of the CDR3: TGTGCCTGGAGTACCCTCTCTGGAAACACCATATATTTT. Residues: CAWSTLSGNTIYF.

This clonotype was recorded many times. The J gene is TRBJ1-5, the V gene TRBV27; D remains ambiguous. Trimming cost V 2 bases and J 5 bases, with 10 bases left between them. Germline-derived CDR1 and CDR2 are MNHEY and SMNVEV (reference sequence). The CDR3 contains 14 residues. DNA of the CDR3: TGTGCCAGCAGTTTAAATTCTCTCCATCAGCCCCAGCATTTT. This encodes CASSLNSLHQPQHF.

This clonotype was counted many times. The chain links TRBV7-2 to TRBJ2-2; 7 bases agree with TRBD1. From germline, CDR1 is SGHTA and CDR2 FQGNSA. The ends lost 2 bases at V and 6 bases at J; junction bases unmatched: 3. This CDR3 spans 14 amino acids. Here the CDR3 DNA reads TGTGCCAGCAGCTTAAAAGGGGGCGCCGGGGAGCTGTTTTTT. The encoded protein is CASSLKGGAGELFF.

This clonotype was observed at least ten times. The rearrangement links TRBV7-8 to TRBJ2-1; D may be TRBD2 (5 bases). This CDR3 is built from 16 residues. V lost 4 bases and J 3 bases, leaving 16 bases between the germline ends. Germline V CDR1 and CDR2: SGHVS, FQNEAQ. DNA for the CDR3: TGTGCCAGCAGCTCGGCTGTCCACGGAGGCTACAATGAGCAGTTCTTC. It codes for CASSSAVHGGYNEQFF.

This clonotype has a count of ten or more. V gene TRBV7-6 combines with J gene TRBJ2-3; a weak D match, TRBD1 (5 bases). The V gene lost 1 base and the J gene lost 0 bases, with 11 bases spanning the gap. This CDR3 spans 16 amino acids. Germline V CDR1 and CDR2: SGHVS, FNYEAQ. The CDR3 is CASSLGFDRSTDTQYF. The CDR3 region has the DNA TGTGCCAGCAGCTTAGGTTTTGACAGAAGCACAGATACGCAGTATTTT.

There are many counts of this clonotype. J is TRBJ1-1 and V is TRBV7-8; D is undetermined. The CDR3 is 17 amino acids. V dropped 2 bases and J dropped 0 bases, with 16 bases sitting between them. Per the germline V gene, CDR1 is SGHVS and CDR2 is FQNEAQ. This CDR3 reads CASSLHGESALNTEAFF. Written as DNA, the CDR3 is TGTGCCAGCAGCTTACACGGGGAATCCGCCTTGAACACTGAAGCTTTCTTT.

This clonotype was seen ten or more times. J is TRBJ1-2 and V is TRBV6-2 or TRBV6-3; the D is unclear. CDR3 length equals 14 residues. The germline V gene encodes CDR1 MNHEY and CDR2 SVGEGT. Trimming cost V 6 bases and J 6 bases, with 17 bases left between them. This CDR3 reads CASSSTGPVDGYTF. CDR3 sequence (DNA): TGTGCCAGCAGCTCCACGGGCCCTGTGGATGGCTACACCTTC.

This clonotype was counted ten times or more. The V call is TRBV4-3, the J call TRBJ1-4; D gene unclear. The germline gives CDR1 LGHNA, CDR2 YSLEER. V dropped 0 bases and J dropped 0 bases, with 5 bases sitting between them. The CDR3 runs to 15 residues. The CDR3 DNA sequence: TGCGCCAGCAGCCAAGAATTCGCAACTAATGAAAAACTGTTTTTT. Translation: CASSQEFATNEKLFF.

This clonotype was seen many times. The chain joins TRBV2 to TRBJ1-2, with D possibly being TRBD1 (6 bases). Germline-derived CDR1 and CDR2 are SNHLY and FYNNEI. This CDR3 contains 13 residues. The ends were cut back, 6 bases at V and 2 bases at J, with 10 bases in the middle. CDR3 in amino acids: CASRIDRNYGYTF. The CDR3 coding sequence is TGTGCCAGCAGGATCGACAGGAACTATGGCTACACCTTC.

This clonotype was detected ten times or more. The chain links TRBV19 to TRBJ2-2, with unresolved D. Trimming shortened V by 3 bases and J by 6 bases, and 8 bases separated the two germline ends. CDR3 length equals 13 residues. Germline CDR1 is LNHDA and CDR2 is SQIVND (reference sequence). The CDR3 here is CASSIHSAGELFF. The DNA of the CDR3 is TGTGCCAGTAGTATCCACAGTGCCGGGGAGCTGTTTTTT.

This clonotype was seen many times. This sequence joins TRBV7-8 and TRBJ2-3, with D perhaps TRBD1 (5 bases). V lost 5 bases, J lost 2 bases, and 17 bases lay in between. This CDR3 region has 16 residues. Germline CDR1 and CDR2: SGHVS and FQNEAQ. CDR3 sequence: CASSPRVIGATDTQYF. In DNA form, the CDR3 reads TGTGCCAGCAGCCCTCGGGTGATTGGGGCCACAGATACGCAGTATTTT.

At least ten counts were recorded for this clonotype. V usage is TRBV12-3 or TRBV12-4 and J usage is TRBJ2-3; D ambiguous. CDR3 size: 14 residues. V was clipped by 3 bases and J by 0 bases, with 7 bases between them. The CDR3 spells CASSFWRSTDTQYF. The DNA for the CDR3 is TGTGCCAGCAGTTTCTGGCGTAGCACAGATACGCAGTATTTT.

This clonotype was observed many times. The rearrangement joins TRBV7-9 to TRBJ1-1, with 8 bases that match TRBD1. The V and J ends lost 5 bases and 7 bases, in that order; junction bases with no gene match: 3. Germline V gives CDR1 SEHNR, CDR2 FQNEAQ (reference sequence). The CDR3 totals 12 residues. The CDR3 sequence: CASSQGQGEAFF. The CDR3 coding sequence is TGTGCCAGCAGCCAAGGACAGGGTGAAGCTTTCTTT. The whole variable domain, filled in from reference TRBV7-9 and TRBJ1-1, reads DTGVSQNPRHKITKRGQNVTFRCDPISEHNRLYWYRQTLGQGPEFLTYFQNEAQLEKSRLLSDRFSAERPKGSFSTLEIQRTEQGDSAMYLCASSQGQGEAFFGQGTRLTVV.

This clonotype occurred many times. CDR3 sequence reads: CASSSTGTGADTQYF. CDR3 coding DNA: TGTGCCAGTAGTAGCACCGGGACAGGGGCAGATACGCAGTATTTT. The genes are TRBV19 and TRBJ2-3; 10 nucleotides match TRBD1. CDR1 and CDR2 from the germline V gene are LNHDA and SQIVND (reference sequence). V lost 4 bases and J lost 4; bases outside the gene matches: 5. This CDR3 spans 15 amino acids. The full variable domain, its missing parts supplied by reference TRBV19 and TRBJ2-3, is DGGITQSPKYLFRKEGQNVTLSCEQNLNHDAMYWYRQDPGQGLRLIYYSQIVNDFQKGDIAEGYSVSREKKESFPLTVTSAQKNPTAFYLCASSSTGTGADTQYFGPGTRLTVL.

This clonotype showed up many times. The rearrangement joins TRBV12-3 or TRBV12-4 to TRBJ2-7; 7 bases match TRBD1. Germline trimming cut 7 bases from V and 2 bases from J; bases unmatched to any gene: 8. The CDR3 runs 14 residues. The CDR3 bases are TGTGCCAGCACCCTAGCCACAGGGGCCTACGAGCAGTACTTC. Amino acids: CASTLATGAYEQYF.

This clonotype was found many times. CDR3 DNA: TGCAGTGCTAGCTTAGGACAGGGAACGTTCGGAGAGACCCAGTACTTC. It is translated as CSASLGQGTFGETQYF. The chain employs TRBV20-1 and TRBJ2-5; the match to TRBD1 covers 8 bases. Losses at the gene ends were 3 bases for V and 4 bases for J; bases not matched to a gene: 13. Per germline, CDR1 DFQATT and CDR2 SNEGSKA (reference sequence). The CDR3 length is 16 residues.

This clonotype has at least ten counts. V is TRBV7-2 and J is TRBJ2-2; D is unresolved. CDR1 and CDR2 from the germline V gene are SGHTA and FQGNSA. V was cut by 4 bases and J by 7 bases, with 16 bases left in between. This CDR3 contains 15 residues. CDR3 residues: CASSSIVGVGGELFF. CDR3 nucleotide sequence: TGTGCCAGCAGCTCAATCGTGGGCGTTGGCGGGGAGCTGTTTTTT.

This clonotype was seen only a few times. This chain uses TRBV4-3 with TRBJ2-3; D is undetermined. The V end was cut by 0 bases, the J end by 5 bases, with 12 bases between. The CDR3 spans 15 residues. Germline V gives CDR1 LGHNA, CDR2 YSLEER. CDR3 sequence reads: CASSQDTGRKDTQYF. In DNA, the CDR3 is TGCGCCAGCAGCCAAGATACGGGTAGGAAAGATACGCAGTATTTT.

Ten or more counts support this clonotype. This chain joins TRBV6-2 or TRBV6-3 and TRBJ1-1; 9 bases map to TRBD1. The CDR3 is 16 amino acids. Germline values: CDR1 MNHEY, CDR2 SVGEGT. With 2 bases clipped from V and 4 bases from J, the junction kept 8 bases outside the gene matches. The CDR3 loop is CASSYIGTGLTTEAFF. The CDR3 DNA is TGTGCCAGCAGTTACATCGGGACAGGGTTGACCACTGAAGCTTTCTTT.

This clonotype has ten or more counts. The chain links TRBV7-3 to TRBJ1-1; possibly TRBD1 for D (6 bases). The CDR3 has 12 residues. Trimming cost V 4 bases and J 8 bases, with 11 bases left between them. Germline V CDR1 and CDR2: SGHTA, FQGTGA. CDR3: CASSSITGEAFF. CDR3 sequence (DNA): TGTGCCAGCAGCTCCATAACAGGGGAAGCTTTCTTT. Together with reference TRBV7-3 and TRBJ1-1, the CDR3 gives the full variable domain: GAGVSQTPSNKVTEKGKYVELRCDPISGHTALYWYRQSLGQGPEFLIYFQGTGAADDSGLPNDRFFAVRPEGSVSTLKIQRTERGDSAVYLCASSSITGEAFFGQGTRLTVV.

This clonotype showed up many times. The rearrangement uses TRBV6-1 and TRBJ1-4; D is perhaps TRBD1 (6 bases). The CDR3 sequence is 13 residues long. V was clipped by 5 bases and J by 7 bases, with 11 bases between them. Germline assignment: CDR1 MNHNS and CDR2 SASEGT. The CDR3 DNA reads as TGTGCCAGCAGTCGAGGCAGGGGTGAAAAACTGTTTTTT. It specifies CASSRGRGEKLFF.

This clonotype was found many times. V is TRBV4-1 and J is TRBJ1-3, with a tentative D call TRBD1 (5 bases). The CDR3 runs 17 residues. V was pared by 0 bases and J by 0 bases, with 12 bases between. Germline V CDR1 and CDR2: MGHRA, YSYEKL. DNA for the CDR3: TGCGCCAGCAGCCAAGATCCGGGGGGATACTCTGGAAACACCATATATTTT. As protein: CASSQDPGGYSGNTIYF.

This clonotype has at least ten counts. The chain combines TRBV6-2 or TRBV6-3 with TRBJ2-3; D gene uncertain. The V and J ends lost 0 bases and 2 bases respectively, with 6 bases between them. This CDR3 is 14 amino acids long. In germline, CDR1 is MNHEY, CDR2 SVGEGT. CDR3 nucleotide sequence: TGTGCCAGCAGTTACTCCGAGACCACAGATACGCAGTATTTT. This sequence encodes CASSYSETTDTQYF.